Following are 3 T cell receptor beta chains from one sample sequenced in a study of response to subunit inactivated influenza vaccine. TCRdb passed the RT-PCR reads through MiXCR, listing each CDR3 protein once. The sample contains more than 450,000 distinct CDR3 sequences, approximately 10% of which appear only once. Source: PBMCs from blood, taken on the day of vaccination. These receptors originate from a man between 45 and 60 years old who received an inactivated influenza vaccine.

The V gene is TRBV6-2 or TRBV6-3, the J gene TRBJ2-5, with TRBD2 matching 11 bases. Germline loops: CDR1 MNHEY, CDR2 SVGEGT. The CDR3 consists of 16 residues. Germline trimming cut 5 bases from V and 2 bases from J; bases unmatched to any gene: 7. CDR3 region: CASSTRRLAGQETQYF. CDR3 bases: TGTGCCAGCAGTACCCGTCGACTAGCGGGACAAGAGACCCAGTACTTC.

This clonotype showed up just a few times. The chain carries TRBV7-6 and TRBJ2-5; 9 nucleotides line up with TRBD2. The CDR3 loop spans 16 amino acids. Trimming cost V 3 bases and J 2 bases; bases outside gene matches: 7. Germline assignment: CDR1 SGHVS and CDR2 FNYEAQ. CDR3 coding DNA: TGTGCCAGCAGCTTTAGCACTAGCGGGCTACAAGAGACCCAGTACTTC. This encodes CASSFSTSGLQETQYF.

The chain links TRBV6-5 to TRBJ2-1, with 11 bases lining up with TRBD2. The germline CDR1 and CDR2 sequences are MNHEY and SVGAGI. Germline trimming cut 5 bases from V and 4 bases from J; bases unmatched to any gene: 10. The CDR3 sequence is 17 residues long. The CDR3 DNA reads as TGTGCCAGCAGTCCCTCGTACGGGACTAGCGGATACAATGAGCAGTTCTTC. It encodes CASSPSYGTSGYNEQFF.